This T cell receptor (beta chain) is from a study of cytomegalovirus exposure and HLA in healthy donors. Whole-study results and caveats: Follow-up analysis found HLA locus-dependent TCR association rates, highest for DRB1 and lowest for HLA-C. In most subjects, TCR beta sequences reportedly gave accurate predictions of HLA-A and HLA-B alleles. Later analysis associated a missense DCLRE1C variant with TCR beta V- and J-gene trimming.

J gave up 4 bases and V 5 bases, and 9 bases lay outside the gene matches. Germline CDR1 is SGHTA and CDR2 is FQGTGA. The CDR3 runs 15 residues. Notes on this clone: Its specificity is unknown.

PCR involved 60 Vbeta and 13 Jbeta primers. TCRdb keeps only in-frame clones here, not all; method: immunoSEQ multiplex PCR. The listing records tens of thousands of clones. Sequencing was done on a sample of PBMCs. This receptor was taken from a male donor in good health and CMV-seropositive. The chain combines TRBV7-3 with TRBJ2-5; TRBD2 matches 8 bases. The CDR3: CASSKTGGRGETQYF. CDR3 DNA sequence: TGTGCCAGCAGCAAGACGGGAGGGCGGGGAGAGACCCAGTACTTC.